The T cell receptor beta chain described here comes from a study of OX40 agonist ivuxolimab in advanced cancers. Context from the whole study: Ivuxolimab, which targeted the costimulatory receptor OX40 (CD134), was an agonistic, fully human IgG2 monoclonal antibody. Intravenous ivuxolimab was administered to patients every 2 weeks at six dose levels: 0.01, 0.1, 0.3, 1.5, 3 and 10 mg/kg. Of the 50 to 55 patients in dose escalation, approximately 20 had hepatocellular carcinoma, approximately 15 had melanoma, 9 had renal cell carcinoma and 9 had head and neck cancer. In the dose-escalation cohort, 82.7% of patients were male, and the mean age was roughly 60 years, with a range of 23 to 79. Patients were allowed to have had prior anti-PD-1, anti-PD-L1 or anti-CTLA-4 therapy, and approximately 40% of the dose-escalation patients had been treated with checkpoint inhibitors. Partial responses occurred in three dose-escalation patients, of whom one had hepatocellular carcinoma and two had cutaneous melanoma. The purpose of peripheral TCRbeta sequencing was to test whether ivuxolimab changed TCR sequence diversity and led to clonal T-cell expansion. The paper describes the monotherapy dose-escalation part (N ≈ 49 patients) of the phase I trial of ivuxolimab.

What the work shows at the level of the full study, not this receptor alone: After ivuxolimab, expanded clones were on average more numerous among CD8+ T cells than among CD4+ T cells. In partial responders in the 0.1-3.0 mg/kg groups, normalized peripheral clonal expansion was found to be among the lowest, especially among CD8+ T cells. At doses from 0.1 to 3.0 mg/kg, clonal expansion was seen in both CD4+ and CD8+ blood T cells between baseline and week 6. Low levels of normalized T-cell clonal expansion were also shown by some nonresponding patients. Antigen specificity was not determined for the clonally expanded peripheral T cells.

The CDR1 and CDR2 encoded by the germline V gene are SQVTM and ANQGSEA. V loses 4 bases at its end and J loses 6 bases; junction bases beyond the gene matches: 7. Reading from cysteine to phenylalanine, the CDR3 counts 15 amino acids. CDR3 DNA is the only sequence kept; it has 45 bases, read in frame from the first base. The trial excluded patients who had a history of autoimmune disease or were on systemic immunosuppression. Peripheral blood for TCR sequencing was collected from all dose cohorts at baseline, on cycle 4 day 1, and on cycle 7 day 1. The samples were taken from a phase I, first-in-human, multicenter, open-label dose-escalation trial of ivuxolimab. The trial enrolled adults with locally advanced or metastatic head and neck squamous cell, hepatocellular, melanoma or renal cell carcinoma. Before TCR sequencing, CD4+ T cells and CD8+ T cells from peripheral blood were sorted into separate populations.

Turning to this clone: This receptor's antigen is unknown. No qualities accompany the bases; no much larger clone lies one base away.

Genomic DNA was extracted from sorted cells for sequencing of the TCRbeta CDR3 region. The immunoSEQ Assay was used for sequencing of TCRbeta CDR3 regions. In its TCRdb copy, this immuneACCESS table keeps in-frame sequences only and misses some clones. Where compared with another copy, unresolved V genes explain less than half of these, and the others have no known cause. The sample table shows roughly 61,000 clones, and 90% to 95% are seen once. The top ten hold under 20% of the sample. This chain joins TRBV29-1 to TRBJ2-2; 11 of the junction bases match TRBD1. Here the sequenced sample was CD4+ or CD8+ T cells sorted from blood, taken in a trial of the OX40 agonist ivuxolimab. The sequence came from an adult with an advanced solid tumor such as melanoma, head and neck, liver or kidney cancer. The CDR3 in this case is CSVGSGQGAPGELFF. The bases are TGCAGCGTTGGTTCTGGACAGGGGGCCCCCGGGGAGCTGTTTTTT.